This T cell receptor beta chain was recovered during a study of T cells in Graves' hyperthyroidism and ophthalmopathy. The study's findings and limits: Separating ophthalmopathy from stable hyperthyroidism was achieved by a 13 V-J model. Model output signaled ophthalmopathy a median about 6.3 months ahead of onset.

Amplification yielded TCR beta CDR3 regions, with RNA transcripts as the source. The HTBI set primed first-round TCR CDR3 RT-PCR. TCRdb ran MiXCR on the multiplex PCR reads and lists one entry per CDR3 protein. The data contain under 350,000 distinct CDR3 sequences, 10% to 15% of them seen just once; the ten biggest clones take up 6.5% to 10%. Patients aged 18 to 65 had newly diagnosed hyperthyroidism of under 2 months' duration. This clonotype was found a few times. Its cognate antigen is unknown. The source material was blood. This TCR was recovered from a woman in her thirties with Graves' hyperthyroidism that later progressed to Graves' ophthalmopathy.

CDR3 region: CASKRTGLSTNEKLFF. Written as DNA, the CDR3 is TGTGCCAGCAAGAGGACAGGACTTTCAACTAATGAAAAACTGTTTTTT. This chain joins TRBV6-2 or TRBV6-3 and TRBJ1-4, with TRBD1 matching 7 bases. The length of the CDR3 is 16 residues. The V and J ends lost 7 bases and 0 bases, in that order; junction bases with no gene match: 8. Germline values: CDR1 MNHEY, CDR2 SVGEGT.